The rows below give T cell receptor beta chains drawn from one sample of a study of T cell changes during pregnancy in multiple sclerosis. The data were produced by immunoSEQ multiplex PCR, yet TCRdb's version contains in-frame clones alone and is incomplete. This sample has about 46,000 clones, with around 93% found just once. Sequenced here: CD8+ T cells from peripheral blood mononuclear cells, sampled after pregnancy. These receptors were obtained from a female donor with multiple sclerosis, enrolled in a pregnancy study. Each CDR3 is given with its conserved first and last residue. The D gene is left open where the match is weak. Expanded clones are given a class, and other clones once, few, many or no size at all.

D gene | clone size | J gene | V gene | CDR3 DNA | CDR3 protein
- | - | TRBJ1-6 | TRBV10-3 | TGTGCCATCAGTGAGTCGATGGGGCGTGTGGATTCACCCCTCCACTTT | CAISESMGRVDSPLHF
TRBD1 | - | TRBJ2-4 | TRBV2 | TGTGCCAGCGACCCTCTAGGGGGCTTTGTGGCCAAAAACATTCAGTACTTC | CASDPLGGFVAKNIQYF
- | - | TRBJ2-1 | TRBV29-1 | TGCAGCGTTGGGCCTAGCCACTACAATGAGCAGTTCTTC | CSVGPSHYNEQFF
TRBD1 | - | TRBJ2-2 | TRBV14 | TGTGCCAGCAGCCAAGGTTATGGACAGGGGATCGGGGAGCTGTTTTTT | CASSQGYGQGIGELFF
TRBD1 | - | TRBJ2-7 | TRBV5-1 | TGCGCCAGCAGCCCTACCTTGGACAGGGGGCGTTTTTACGAGCAGTACTTC | CASSPTLDRGRFYEQYF
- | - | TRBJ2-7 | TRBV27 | TGTGCCAGCAGTTTAGGACACTCCTACGAGCAGTACTTC | CASSLGHSYEQYF
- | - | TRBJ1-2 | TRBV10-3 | TGTGCCATCAGTGAGGGCAGGGGCCTAAACTATGGCTACACCTTC | CAISEGRGLNYGYTF
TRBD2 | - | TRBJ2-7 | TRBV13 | TGTGCCAGCAGCTCCGGGACTAGCGGGTACGAGCAGTACTTC | CASSSGTSGYEQYF
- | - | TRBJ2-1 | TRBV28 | TGTGCCAGCAGCGCCGCGAATGAGCAGTTCTTC | CASSAANEQFF
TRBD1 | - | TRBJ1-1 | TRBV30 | TGTGCCTGGAGTCAAGGACAGGGTGTCCTGGAAGCTTTCTTT | CAWSQGQGVLEAFF
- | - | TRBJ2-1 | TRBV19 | TGTGCCAGTAGTATAGATGGGCTAGCCATTTACAATGAGCAGTTCTTC | CASSIDGLAIYNEQFF
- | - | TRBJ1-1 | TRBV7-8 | TGTGCCAGCAGTCTGACAGCGAACACTGAAGCTTTCTTT | CASSLTANTEAFF
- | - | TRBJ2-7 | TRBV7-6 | TGTGCCAGCAGCTTAGGTGGGGCCACCGAGCAGTACTTC | CASSLGGATEQYF
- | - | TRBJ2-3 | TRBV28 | TGTGCCAGCAGTCCCTGGGCCCAAGGGGGAGGGTTGCCGCAGTATTTT | CASSPWAQGGGLPQYF
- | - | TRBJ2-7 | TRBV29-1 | TGCAGCGTTGAATCGGGGTTGTACGAGCAGTACTTC | CSVESGLYEQYF
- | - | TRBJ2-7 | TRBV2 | TGTGCCAGCAGGGGGACAATCAACGAGCAGTACTTC | CASRGTINEQYF
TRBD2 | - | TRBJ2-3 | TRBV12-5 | TGTGCTAGTGGTTCTTCTAGCGGGTTTTGGAAAAGGGGAGATACGCAGTATTTT | CASGSSSGFWKRGDTQYF
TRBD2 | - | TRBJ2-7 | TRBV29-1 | TGCAGCGTTCCAACCGGTGGACTAGCGGGAGACGCTTCTGGGTACGAGCAGTACTTC | CSVPTGGLAGDASGYEQYF
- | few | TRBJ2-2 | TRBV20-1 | TGCAGTGCCCGACTGAGCGGGGAGCTGTTTTTT | CSARLSGELFF
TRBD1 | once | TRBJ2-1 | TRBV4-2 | TGTGCCAGCAGCCCGGGACAGGGTTACAATGAGCAGTTCTTC | CASSPGQGYNEQFF
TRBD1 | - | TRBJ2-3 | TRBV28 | TGTGCCAGCAGTCTACTACAGGGGGATACGCAGTATTTT | CASSLLQGDTQYF
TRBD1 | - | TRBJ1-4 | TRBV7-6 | TGTGCCAGCAGCTTAGCGGGGAACAGGGGTCGAGAAAAACTGTTTTTT | CASSLAGNRGREKLFF
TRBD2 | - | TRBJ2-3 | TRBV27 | TGTGCCAGCAGTGCCCGACTAGCAAGGGGCACAGATACGCAGTATTTT | CASSARLARGTDTQYF
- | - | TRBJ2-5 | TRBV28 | TGTGCCAGCAGTCTTAGGGGGAAAGAGACCCAGTACTTC | CASSLRGKETQYF
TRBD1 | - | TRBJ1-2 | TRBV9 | TGTGCCAGCAGCGCCGCCCGGACAGGGAGTAACTATGGCTACACCTTC | CASSAARTGSNYGYTF
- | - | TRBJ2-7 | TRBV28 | TGTGCCAGCAGTCTGACCCTCCGGGACACGAGCTCCTACGAGCAGTACTTC | CASSLTLRDTSSYEQYF
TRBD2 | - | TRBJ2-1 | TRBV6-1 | TGTGCCTTATCTGAACTAGCGGGAACAAACAATGAGCAGTTCTTC | CALSELAGTNNEQFF
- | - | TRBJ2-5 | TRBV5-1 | TGCGCCAGCAGCCAGGGACAACCCACGGAGACCCAGTACTTC | CASSQGQPTETQYF
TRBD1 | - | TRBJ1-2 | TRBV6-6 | TGTGCCAGCAGTTTAGGACAGGGTGGCTACACCTTC | CASSLGQGGYTF
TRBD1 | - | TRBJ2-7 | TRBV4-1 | TGCGCCAGCAGCCAAGAAACAGGGGATGTTGCCGAGCAGTACTTC | CASSQETGDVAEQYF
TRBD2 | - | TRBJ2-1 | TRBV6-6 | TGTGCCAGCAGTTACTCGAGACTAGCGGCCCACAATAAGCAGTTCTTC | CASSYSRLAAHNKQFF
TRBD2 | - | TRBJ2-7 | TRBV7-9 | TGTGCCAGCGGGGGGACTAGCGGCCCCTACGAGCAGTACTTC | CASGGTSGPYEQYF
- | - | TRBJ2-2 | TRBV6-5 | TGTGCCAGCAGTTCAGGGGACAACACCGGGGAGCTGTTTTTT | CASSSGDNTGELFF
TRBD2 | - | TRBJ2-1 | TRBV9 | TGTGCCAGCAGGCCAAGCGGGAGGGATGAGCAGTTCTTC | CASRPSGRDEQFF
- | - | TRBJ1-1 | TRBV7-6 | TGTGCCAGCAGCTTAGCGGGTAGACTGATGAACACTGAAGCTTTCTTT | CASSLAGRLMNTEAFF
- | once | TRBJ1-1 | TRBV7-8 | TGTGCCAGCAGCCATGAAAGAGGGGGGAACACTGAAGCTTTCTTT | CASSHERGGNTEAFF
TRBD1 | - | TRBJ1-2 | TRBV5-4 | TGTGCCAGCAGCTCCCCGAGTGACAGGGGTCTTTATGATGGCTACACCTTC | CASSSPSDRGLYDGYTF
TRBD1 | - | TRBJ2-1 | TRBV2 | TGTGCCAGCAGGGTTGGACAGGGGGCCTACAATGAGCAGTTCTTC | CASRVGQGAYNEQFF
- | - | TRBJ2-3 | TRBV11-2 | TGTGCCAGCAGCCTCAAGGGAGATGTCACAGATACGCAGTATTTT | CASSLKGDVTDTQYF
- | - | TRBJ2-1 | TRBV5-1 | TGCGCCAGCAGCTCCGGGTTGGGAGAAGAATGGAATGAGCAGTTCTTC | CASSSGLGEEWNEQFF
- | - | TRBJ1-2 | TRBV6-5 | TGTGCCAGCAGCCCCGCAGCTAACTATGGCTACACCTTC | CASSPAANYGYTF